The next 4 T cell receptor beta chains were all read from a single sample in a study of early T cells in non-severe SARS-CoV-2 infection. MiXCR, applied by TCRdb to the 5' RACE reads, yields one record per CDR3 protein. Among about 77,000 distinct CDR3 sequences listed, about a sixth were seen once. Sequenced material: whole blood. These receptors originate from an adult who was a healthcare worker with PCR-confirmed SARS-CoV-2 infection or an uninfected control (not recorded which).

This clonotype was counted only a few times. The chain joins TRBV6-5 to TRBJ1-5; D gene unclear. This CDR3 has 14 amino acids. Germline-derived CDR1 and CDR2 are MNHEY and SVGAGI. V lost 5 bases, J lost 6 bases, and 14 bases lay in between. CDR3 nucleotide sequence: TGTGCCAGCAGTCGCTCCCAAGATGTTCAGCCCCAGCATTTT. This translates into CASSRSQDVQPQHF.

The rearrangement joins TRBV29-1 to TRBJ1-5, with no clear D. V was shortened by 7 bases and J by 3 bases, with 13 bases between the two germline ends. Germline assignment: CDR1 SQVTM and CDR2 ANQGSEA. The CDR3 spans 13 residues. The CDR3 sequence: CSGSIGLNQPQHF. The CDR3 DNA follows: TGCAGCGGGTCCATCGGGCTCAATCAGCCCCAGCATTTT. Based on the CDR3 plus reference TRBV29-1 and TRBJ1-5, the full variable domain is SAVISQKPSRDICQRGTSLTIQCQVDSQVTMMFWYRQQPGQSLTLIATANQGSEATYESGFVIDKFPISRPNLTFSTLTVSNMSPEDSSIYLCSGSIGLNQPQHFGDGTRLSIL.

The chain couples TRBV6-1 to TRBJ2-1, with a weak D call TRBD1 (6 bases). V lost 10 bases, J lost 8 bases, and 18 bases lay in between. Germline-derived CDR1 and CDR2 are MNHNS and SASEGT. CDR3 length equals 13 residues. The CDR3 DNA follows: TGTGCCACAGCAGGGGTACAGGAGGATGAGCAGTTCTTC. Translating it yields CATAGVQEDEQFF.

This clonotype was detected only a few times. The chain couples TRBV28 to TRBJ2-1; 7 bases align to TRBD2. CDR3 length: 12 residues. Germline V lookup: CDR1 MDHEN, CDR2 SYDVKM. J lost 11 bases, V lost 3 bases, and 4 bases had no gene match. The CDR3 DNA reads TGTGCCAGCAGTTTCCTAGCGGAAAAGCAGTTCTTC. Translated, it gives CASSFLAEKQFF.